This TCR beta chain was captured by sequencing in a study of CD8+ T cells in alopecia areata. Overall study: The protocol delivered tofacitinib for 6 to 18 months, then withdrew it for 6 months. Study results and caveats: An increase in clonality over normal scalp was evident in lesional scalp, especially alopecia totalis/universalis.

Isolated RNA was reverse transcribed into cDNA used as the sequencing template. Libraries were prepared by immunoSEQ multiplex PCR; TCRdb keeps only in-frame clonotypes and omits some of them. The sample consists of 130,000 or so clones, 70% to 90% of them appearing once. CDR1 is SGHTA and CDR2 is FQGNSA in the germline V gene. Trimming left V 10 bases short and J 7 bases short, with 16 bases between. This CDR3 has 12 amino acids. Regarding this clone: Its antigen remains unknown.

Regarding treatment: oral pan-JAK inhibitor, 5-10 mg twice daily. Specimens obtained from alopecia areata patients comprised lesional scalp punch biopsies and peripheral blood. PBMCs yielded sorted CD4+ and CD8+ T cells. The chain is built from TRBV7-2 and TRBJ1-1, with D perhaps TRBD1 (5 bases). The sample in question was CD8+ T cells sorted from blood, obtained at week 4, from a patient treated with tofacitinib. This clonotype was sampled from a human donor with alopecia areata. This CDR3 is CATVFGGYEAFF. The CDR3 nucleotides read TGTGCCACCGTCTTCGGGGGATATGAAGCTTTCTTT. Full variable domain (remainder filled in from reference TRBV7-2 and TRBJ1-1): GAGVSQSPSNKVTEKGKDVELRCDPISGHTALYWYRQSLGQGLEFLIYFQGNSAPDKSGLPSDRFSAERTGGSVSTLTIQRTQQEDSAVYLCATVFGGYEAFFGQGTRLTVV.